The source of this TCR beta chain is a study of T cell responses to AZD1222 COVID-19 vaccine. Overall study context: Analyses pooled second doses at about 4 or about 12 weeks.

Comments on this clone: Antigen specificity is unknown.

Study-wide results and limits: Nearly half of the spike-specific TCRs reportedly recognize variant regions that carry no mutations. Most donors were white British and more were female, and clonal diversity was possibly underestimated. Once two AZD1222 doses were given, Spike-specific TCR breadth and depth went up.

Sequencing used immunoSEQ multiplex PCR; TCRdb keeps in-frame clones, though not all of them. The repertoire holds more than 85,000 clones, with about 87% as singletons. The germline gives CDR1 SGHNT, CDR2 YYREEE (reference sequence). CDR3 length: 15 residues. V was cut by 0 bases and J by 5 bases, with 15 bases left in between. This clonotype was obtained from an adult in good health. The chain is built from TRBV5-4 and TRBJ2-7; D perhaps matches TRBD2 (5 bases). Sequencing was performed on peripheral blood, taken on day 0 of AZD1222 vaccination. The CDR3 DNA is TGTGCCAGCAGCTTGGCCCTGGGGAGAATCGACGAGCAGTACTTC. Its translation is CASSLALGRIDEQYF.